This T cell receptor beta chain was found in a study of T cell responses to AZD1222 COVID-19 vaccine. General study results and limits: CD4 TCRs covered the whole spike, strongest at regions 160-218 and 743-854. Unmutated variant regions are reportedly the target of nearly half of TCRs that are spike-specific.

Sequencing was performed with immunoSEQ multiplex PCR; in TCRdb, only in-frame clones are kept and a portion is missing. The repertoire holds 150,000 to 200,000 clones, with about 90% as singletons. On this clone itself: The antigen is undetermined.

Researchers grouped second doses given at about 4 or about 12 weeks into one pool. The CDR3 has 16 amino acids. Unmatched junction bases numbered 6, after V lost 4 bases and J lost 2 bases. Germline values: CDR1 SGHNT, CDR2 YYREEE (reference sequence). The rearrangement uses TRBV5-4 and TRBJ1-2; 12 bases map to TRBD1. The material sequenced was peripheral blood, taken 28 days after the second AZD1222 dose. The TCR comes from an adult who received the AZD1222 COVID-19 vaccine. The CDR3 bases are TGTGCCAGCAGCGGGGGGACAGGGGGCAGGAACTATGGCTACACCTTC. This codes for CASSGGTGGRNYGYTF.